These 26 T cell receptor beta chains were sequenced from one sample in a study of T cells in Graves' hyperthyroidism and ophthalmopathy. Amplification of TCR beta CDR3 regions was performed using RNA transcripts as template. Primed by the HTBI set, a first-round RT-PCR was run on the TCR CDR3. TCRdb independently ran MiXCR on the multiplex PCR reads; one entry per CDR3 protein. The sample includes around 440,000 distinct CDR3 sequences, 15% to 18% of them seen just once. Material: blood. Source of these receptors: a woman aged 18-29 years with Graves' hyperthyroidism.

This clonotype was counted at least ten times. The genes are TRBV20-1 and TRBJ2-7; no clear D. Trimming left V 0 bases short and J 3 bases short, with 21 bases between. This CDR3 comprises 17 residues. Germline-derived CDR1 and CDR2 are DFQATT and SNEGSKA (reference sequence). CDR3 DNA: TGCAGTGCTAGAGATAGGATGGCAGCCGGACCCTACTACGAGCAGTACTTC. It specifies CSARDRMAAGPYYEQYF.

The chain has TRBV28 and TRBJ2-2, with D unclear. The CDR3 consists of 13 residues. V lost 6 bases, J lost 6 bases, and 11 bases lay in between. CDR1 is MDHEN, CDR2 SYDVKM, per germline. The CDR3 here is CASRIPVSGELFF. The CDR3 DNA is TGTGCCAGCAGAATACCCGTCTCCGGGGAGCTGTTTTTT. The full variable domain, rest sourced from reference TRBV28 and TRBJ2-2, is DVKVTQSSRYLVKRTGEKVFLECVQDMDHENMFWYRQDPGLGLRLIYFSYDVKMKEKGDIPEGYSVSREKKERFSLILESASTNQTSMYLCASRIPVSGELFFGEGSRLTVL.

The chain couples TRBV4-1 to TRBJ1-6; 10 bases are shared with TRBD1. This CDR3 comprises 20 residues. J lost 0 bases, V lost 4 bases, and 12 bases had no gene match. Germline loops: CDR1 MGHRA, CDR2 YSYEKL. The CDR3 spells CASSRVWDRGIRSYNSPLHF. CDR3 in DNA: TGCGCCAGCAGCCGGGTCTGGGACAGGGGAATACGCTCCTATAATTCACCCCTCCACTTT.

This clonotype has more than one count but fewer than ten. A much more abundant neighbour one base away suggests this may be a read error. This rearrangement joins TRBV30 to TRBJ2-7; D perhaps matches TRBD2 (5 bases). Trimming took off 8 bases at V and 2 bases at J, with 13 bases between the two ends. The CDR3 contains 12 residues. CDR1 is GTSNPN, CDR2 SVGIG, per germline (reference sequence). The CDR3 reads CARGRYAYEQYF. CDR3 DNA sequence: TGTGCCCGGGGTCGCTACGCCTACGAGCAGTACTTC.

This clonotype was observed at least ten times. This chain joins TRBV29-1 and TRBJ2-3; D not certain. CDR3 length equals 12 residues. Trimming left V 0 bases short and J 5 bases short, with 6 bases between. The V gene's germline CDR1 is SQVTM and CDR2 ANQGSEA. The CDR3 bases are TGCAGCGTTGAAGATCCGGGAGATACGCAGTATTTT. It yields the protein CSVEDPGDTQYF.

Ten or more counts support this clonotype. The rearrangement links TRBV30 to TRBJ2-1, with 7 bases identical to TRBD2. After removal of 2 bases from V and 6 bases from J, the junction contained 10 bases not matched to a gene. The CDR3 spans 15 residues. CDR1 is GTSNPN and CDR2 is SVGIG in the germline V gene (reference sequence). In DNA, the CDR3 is TGTGCCTGGAGTACCCGCGGGAGTACGGCCAATGAGCAGTTCTTC. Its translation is CAWSTRGSTANEQFF.

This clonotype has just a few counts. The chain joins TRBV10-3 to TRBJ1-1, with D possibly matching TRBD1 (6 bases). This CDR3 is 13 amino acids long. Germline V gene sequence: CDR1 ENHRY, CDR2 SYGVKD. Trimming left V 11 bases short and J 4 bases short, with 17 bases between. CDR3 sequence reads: CASRMGGGTEAFF. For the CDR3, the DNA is TGTGCCTCCCGTATGGGGGGCGGCACTGAAGCTTTCTTT.

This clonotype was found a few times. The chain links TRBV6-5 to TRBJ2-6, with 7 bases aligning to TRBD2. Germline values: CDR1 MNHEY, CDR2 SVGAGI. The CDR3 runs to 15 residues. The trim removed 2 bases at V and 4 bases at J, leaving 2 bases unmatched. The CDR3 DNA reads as TGTGCCAGCAGTTACGGGACTATGGGGGCCAACGTCCTGACTTTC. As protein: CASSYGTMGANVLTF.

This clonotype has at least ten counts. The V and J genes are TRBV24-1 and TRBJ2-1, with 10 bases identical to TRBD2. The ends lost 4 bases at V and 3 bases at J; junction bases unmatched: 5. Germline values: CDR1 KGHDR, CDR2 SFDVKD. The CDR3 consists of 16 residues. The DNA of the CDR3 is TGTGCCACCAGTGAACCCGGGACTAGCGTCTACAATGAGCAGTTCTTC. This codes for CATSEPGTSVYNEQFF.

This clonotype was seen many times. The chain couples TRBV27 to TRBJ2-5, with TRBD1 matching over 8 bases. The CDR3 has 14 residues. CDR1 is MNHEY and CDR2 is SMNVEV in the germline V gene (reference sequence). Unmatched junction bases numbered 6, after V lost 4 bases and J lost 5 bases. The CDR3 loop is CASSSKTGGETQYF. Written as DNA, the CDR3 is TGTGCCAGCAGTTCGAAAACAGGGGGGGAGACCCAGTACTTC.

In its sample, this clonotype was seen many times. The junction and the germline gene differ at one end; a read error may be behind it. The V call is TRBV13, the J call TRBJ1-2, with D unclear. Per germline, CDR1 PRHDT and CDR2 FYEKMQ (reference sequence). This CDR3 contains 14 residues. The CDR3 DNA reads TGTGCCAGCAGCCTAGGATTAGCTAACTATGGCTACACCTTC. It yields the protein CASSLGLANYGYTF.

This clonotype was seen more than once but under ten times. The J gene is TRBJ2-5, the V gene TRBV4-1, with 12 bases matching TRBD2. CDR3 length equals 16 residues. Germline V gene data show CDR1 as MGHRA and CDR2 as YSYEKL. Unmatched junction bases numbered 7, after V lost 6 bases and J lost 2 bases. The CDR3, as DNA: TGCGCCAGCAGGGCTTCCGGGACTAGCGGGCAAGAGACCCAGTACTTC. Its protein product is CASRASGTSGQETQYF.

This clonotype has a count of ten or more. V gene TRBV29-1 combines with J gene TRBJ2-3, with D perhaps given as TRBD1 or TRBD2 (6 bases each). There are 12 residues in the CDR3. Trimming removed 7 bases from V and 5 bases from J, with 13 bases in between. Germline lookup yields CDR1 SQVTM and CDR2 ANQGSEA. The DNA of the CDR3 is TGCAGCGGACGCAGGGGAGGAGATACGCAGTATTTT. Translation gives CSGRRGGDTQYF.

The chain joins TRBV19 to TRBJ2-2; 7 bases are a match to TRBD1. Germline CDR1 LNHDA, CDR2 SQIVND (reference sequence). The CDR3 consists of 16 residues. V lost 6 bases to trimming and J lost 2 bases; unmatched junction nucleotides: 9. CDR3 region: CASRENRGRNTGELFF. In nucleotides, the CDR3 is TGTGCCAGTAGGGAGAACAGGGGACGCAACACCGGGGAGCTGTTTTTT.

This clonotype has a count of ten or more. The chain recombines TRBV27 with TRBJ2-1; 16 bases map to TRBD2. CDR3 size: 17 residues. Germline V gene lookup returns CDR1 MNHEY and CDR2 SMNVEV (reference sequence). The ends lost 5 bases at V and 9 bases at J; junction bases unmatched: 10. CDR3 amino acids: CASSPHGTSGRASEQFF. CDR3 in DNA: TGTGCCAGCAGTCCCCACGGGACTAGCGGGAGGGCGAGTGAGCAGTTCTTC.

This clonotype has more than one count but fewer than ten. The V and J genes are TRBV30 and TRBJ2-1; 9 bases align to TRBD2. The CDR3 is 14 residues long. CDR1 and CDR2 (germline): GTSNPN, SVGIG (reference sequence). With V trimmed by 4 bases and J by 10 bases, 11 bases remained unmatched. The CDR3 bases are TGTGCCTGGAATCCCCTGTGGCGGGGGGGCGAGCAGTTCTTC. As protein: CAWNPLWRGGEQFF.

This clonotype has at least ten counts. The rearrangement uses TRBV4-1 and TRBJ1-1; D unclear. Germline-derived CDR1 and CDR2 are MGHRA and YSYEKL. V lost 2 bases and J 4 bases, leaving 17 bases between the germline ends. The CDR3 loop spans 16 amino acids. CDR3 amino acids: CASSQTPSANPTEAFF. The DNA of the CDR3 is TGCGCCAGCAGCCAAACACCGTCGGCAAACCCCACTGAAGCTTTCTTT.

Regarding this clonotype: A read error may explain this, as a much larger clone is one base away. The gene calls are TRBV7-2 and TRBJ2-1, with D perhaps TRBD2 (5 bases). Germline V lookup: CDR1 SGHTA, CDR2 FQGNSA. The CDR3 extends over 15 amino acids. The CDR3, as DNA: TGTGTCAGCAGCTTAGTCCGAGACTACTACAATGAGCAGTTCTTC. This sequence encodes CVSSLVRDYYNEQFF.

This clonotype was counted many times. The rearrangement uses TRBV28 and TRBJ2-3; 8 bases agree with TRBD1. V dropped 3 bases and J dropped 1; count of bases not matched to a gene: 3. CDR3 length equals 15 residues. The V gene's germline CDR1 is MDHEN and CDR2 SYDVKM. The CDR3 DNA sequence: TGTGCCAGCAGTTTCTGGGGACAGGGCACAGATACGCAGTATTTT. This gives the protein CASSFWGQGTDTQYF.

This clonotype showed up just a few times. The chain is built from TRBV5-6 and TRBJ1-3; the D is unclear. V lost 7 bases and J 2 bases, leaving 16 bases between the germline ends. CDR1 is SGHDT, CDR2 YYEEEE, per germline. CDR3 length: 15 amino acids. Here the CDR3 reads CASAARVFPGNTIYF. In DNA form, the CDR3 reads TGTGCCAGCGCGGCACGAGTTTTCCCTGGAAACACCATATATTTT.

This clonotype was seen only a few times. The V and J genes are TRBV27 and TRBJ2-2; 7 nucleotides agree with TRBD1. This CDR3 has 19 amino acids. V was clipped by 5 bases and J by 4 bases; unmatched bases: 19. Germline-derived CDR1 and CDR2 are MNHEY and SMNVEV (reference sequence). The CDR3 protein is CASSPIGTVRRRVTGELFF. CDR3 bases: TGTGCCAGCAGTCCTATCGGGACAGTCCGCCGACGAGTCACCGGGGAGCTGTTTTTT.

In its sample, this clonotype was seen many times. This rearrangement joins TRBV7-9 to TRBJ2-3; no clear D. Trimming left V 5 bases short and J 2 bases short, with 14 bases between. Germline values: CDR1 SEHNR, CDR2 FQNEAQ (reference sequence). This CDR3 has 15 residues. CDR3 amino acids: CASSETGSLTDTQYF. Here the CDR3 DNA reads TGTGCCAGCAGCGAAACGGGCTCACTCACAGATACGCAGTATTTT.

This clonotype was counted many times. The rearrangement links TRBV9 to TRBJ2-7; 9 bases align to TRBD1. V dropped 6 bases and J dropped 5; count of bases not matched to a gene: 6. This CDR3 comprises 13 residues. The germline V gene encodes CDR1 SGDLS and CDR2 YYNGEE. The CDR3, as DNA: TGTGCCAGCACCCCCGGGACAGGGAACGAGCAGTACTTC. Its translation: CASTPGTGNEQYF.

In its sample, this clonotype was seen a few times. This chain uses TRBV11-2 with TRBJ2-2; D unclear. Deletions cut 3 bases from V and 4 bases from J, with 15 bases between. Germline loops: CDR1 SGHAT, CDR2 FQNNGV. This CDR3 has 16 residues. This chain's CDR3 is CASSFYWGLGTGELFF. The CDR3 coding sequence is TGTGCCAGCAGCTTTTACTGGGGTCTTGGCACCGGGGAGCTGTTTTTT. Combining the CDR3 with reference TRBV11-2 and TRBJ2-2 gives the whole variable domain EAGVAQSPRYKIIEKRQSVAFWCNPISGHATLYWYQQILGQGPKLLIQFQNNGVVDDSQLPKDRFSAERLKGVDSTLKIQPAKLEDSAVYLCASSFYWGLGTGELFFGEGSRLTVL.

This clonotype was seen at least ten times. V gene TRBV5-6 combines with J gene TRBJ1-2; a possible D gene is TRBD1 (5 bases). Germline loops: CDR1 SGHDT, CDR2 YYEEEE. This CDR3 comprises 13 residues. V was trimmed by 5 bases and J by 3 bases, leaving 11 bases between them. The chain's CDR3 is CASSPGPDYGYTF. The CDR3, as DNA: TGTGCCAGCAGTCCAGGGCCCGACTATGGCTACACCTTC.

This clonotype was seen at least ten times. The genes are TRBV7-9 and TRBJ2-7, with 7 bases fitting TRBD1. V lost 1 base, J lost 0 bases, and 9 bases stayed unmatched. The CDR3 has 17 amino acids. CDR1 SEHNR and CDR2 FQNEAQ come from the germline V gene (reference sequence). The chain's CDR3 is CASSLVRGTVFSYEQYF. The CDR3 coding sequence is TGTGCCAGCAGCTTAGTACGTGGGACAGTGTTCTCCTACGAGCAGTACTTC.